The next 12 T cell receptor beta chains were all read from a single sample in a study of T cells in Graves' hyperthyroidism and ophthalmopathy. The CDR3 regions of TCR beta were amplified from RNA transcripts. The TCR CDR3 first-round RT-PCR relied on the HTBI primer set. TCRdb used MiXCR to reprocess the multiplex PCR reads, holding one entry per CDR3 protein. Found here are fewer than 350,000 distinct CDR3 sequences, around a sixth of them singletons; the top ten hold about a sixth. Sequencing used blood. The receptors here all came from a woman aged 40 to 55 with Graves' ophthalmopathy.

V and J are TRBV30 and TRBJ2-7; 10 positions match TRBD1. The V gene's germline CDR1 is GTSNPN and CDR2 SVGIG (reference sequence). This CDR3 region has 18 residues. With 3 bases clipped from V and 0 bases from J, the junction kept 14 bases outside the gene matches. In DNA, the CDR3 is TGTGCCTGGAGCAGCTCGACAGGGGGCATTCGGCCCTCCTACGAGCAGTACTTC. Translating it yields CAWSSSTGGIRPSYEQYF.

This chain joins TRBV28 and TRBJ1-2; D remains ambiguous. CDR3 size: 12 residues. V was trimmed by 5 bases and J by 3 bases, leaving 7 bases between them. Germline assignment: CDR1 MDHEN and CDR2 SYDVKM. The CDR3 nucleotides are TGTGCCAGCAGTAGTCAGCACTATGGCTACACCTTC. It specifies CASSSQHYGYTF.

The V call is TRBV28, the J call TRBJ2-2; D gene uncertain. Germline V gene data show CDR1 as MDHEN and CDR2 as SYDVKM. V shed 4 bases and J shed 6 bases, with 15 bases lying between them. The length of the CDR3 is 15 residues. CDR3 in DNA: TGTGCCAGCAGTTATTCCCAGTTTGGAGCCGGGGAGCTGTTTTTT. It is translated as CASSYSQFGAGELFF. Filled out from reference TRBV28 and TRBJ2-2, the complete variable domain reads DVKVTQSSRYLVKRTGEKVFLECVQDMDHENMFWYRQDPGLGLRLIYFSYDVKMKEKGDIPEGYSVSREKKERFSLILESASTNQTSMYLCASSYSQFGAGELFFGEGSRLTVL.

This clonotype was seen many times. The chain combines TRBV29-1 with TRBJ2-4; 13 nucleotides align to TRBD2. V gave up 4 bases and J gave up 0 bases; unmatched junction bases: 6. The CDR3 has 17 residues. CDR1 and CDR2 (germline): SQVTM, ANQGSEA. CDR3: CSVGGTSGALAKNIQYF. The CDR3 DNA follows: TGCAGCGTTGGCGGGACTAGCGGGGCTCTAGCCAAAAACATTCAGTACTTC.

The gene calls are TRBV6-1 and TRBJ2-7, with a possible D match to TRBD1 (6 bases). The V end lost 6 bases, the J end lost 5 bases, and 8 bases lay between the germline ends. The CDR3 is 11 amino acids. Germline CDR1 and CDR2: MNHNS and SASEGT. The CDR3 region is CASSWTDEQYF. The CDR3 nucleotides are TGTGCCAGCAGCTGGACAGACGAGCAGTACTTC.

This clonotype was seen many times. The V gene is TRBV6-1, the J gene TRBJ1-5, with 11 bases aligning to TRBD1. Per the germline V gene, CDR1 is MNHNS and CDR2 is SASEGT. The CDR3 spans 16 residues. The V and J ends lost 0 bases and 5 bases, in that order; junction bases with no gene match: 3. DNA of the CDR3: TGTGCCAGCAGTGAAGCGCTGGGACAGGGGGATCAGCCCCAGCATTTT. This encodes CASSEALGQGDQPQHF.

As regards this clonotype: The junction differs from germline at one of its ends, possibly a read error. The chain couples TRBV12-3 or TRBV12-4 to TRBJ2-7; D call uncertain. CDR3 size: 12 residues. The CDR3 region is CASTLQPYEQSF. The DNA of the CDR3 is TGTGCCAGCACTTTACAGCCCTACGAGCAGTCCTTC.

V is TRBV6-2 or TRBV6-3 and J is TRBJ2-5; 11 bases match TRBD2. This CDR3 has 20 amino acids. Germline assignment: CDR1 MNHEY and CDR2 SVGEGT. V lost 2 bases and J lost 1; bases outside the gene matches: 15. As DNA, the CDR3 is TGTGCCAGCAGTTACGGGGGAAGACTAGCGGGACCACCGCTCCAAGAGACCCAGTACTTC. Encoded protein: CASSYGGRLAGPPLQETQYF.

This clonotype was detected ten times or more. The CDR3 DNA reads as TGTGCCTGGAGCACCAGGGTGGGTGAAGCTTTCTTT. Protein product: CAWSTRVGEAFF. The chain has TRBV30 and TRBJ1-1, with D maybe TRBD1 (5 bases). This CDR3 has 12 residues. V was cut by 3 bases and J by 7 bases, with 12 bases left in between. Germline V lookup: CDR1 GTSNPN, CDR2 SVGIG (reference sequence).

This clonotype was recorded many times. This rearrangement joins TRBV15 to TRBJ2-3; 7 nucleotides line up with TRBD2. Trimming took 6 bases from V and 6 from J; bases not matched to a gene: 6. The CDR3 spans 13 residues. Germline V gene data show CDR1 as LNHNV and CDR2 as YYDKDF (reference sequence). CDR3 coding DNA: TGTGCCACCAGGGGCCTCGGGGGGGATACGCAGTATTTT. It yields the protein CATRGLGGDTQYF.

This clonotype appeared many times. The rearrangement joins TRBV14 to TRBJ2-7, with 8 bases fitting TRBD2. The ends lost 7 bases at V and 6 bases at J; junction bases unmatched: 8. Germline V gene lookup returns CDR1 SGHDN and CDR2 FVKESK. This CDR3 comprises 13 residues. The CDR3 reads CASTARGRSEQYF. CDR3 nucleotides: TGTGCCAGCACCGCTCGCGGGAGGTCCGAGCAGTACTTC.

This clonotype has more than one count but fewer than ten. The genes are TRBV12-3 or TRBV12-4 and TRBJ2-5, with D tentatively TRBD2 (5 bases). The CDR3 has 13 amino acids. V was pared by 5 bases and J by 5 bases, with 12 bases between. This CDR3 is CASSKDSGETQYF. CDR3 DNA: TGTGCCAGCAGTAAGGACTCGGGGGAGACCCAGTACTTC.